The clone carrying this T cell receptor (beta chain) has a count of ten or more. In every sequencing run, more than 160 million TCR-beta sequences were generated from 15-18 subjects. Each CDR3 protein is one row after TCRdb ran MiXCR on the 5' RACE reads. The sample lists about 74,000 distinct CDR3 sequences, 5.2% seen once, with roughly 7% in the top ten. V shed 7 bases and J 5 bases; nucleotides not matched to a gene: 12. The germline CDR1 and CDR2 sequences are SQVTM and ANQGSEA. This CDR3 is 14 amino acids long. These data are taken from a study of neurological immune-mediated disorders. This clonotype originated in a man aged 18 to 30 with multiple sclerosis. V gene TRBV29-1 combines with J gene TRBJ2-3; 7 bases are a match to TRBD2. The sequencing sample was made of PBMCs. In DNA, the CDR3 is TGCAGCGCCGTCGGCGGGAGTGGTGGAGATACGCAGTATTTT. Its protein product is CSAVGGSGGDTQYF.